This T cell receptor beta chain was sequenced during a study of OX40 agonist ivuxolimab in advanced cancers. Overall study: Ivuxolimab, which patients received intravenously every 2 weeks, was dosed at 0.01 to 10 mg/kg. Overall study results and limits: There were, on average, more expanded clones in CD8+ T cells than in CD4+. Normalized T-cell clonal expansion was also low in some nonresponders.

On this clone itself: The antigen remains unidentified.

The cohort excluded patients with autoimmune disease history or systemic immunosuppression. Repertoires were generated with immunoSEQ multiplex PCR, while TCRdb's copy carries only in-frame clones and drops some. The sample has some 64,000 clones, approximately 77% seen once. The sample consisted of CD4+ or CD8+ T cells sorted from blood, taken in a trial of the OX40 agonist ivuxolimab. This TCR was recovered from an adult with an advanced solid tumor such as melanoma, head and neck, liver or kidney cancer.

Here the CDR3 DNA reads TGTGCCAGCAGCCCTGCTAGGGGCGTGAGAACTGAAGCTTTCTTT. Its protein product is CASSPARGVRTEAFF. The chain has TRBV6-5 and TRBJ1-1; D possibly corresponds to TRBD1 (5 bases). The V end was cut by 6 bases, the J end by 5 bases, with 19 bases between. The CDR3 runs to 15 residues. CDR1 and CDR2 (germline): MNHEY, SVGAGI.